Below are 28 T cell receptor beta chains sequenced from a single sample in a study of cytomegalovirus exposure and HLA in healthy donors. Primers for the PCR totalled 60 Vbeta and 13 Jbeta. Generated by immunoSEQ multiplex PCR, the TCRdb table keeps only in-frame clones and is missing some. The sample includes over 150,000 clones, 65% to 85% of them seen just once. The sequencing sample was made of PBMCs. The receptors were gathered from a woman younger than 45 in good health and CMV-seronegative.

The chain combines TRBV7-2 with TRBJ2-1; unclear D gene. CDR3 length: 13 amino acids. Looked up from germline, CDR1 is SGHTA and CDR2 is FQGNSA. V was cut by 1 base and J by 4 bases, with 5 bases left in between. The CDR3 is CASSLDRYNEQFF. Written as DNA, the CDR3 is TGTGCCAGCAGCTTAGATAGATACAATGAGCAGTTCTTC.

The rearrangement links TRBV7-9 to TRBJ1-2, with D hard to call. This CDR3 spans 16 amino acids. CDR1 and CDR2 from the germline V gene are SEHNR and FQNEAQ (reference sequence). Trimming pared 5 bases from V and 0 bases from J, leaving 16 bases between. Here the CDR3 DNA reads TGTGCCAGCAGCCGGGATGTAGAGAGGGCTAACTATGGCTACACCTTC. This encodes CASSRDVERANYGYTF.

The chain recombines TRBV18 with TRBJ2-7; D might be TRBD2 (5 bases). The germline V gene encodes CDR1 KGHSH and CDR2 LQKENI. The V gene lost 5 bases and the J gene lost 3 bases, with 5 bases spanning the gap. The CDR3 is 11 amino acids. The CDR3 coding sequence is TGTGCCAGCTCAGAGGGCTACGAGCAGTACTTC. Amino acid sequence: CASSEGYEQYF. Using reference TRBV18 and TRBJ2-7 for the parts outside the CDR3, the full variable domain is NAGVMQNPRHLVRRRGQEARLRCSPMKGHSHVYWYRQLPEEGLKFMVYLQKENIIDESGMPKERFSAEFPKEGPSILRIQQVVRGDSAAYFCASSEGYEQYFGPGTRLTVT.

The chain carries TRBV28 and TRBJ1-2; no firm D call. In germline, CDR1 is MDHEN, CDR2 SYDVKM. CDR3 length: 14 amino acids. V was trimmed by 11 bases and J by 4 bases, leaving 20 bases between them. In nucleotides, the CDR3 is TGTGCCTACCGGCGCAGCGGTCCTTCCTATGGCTACACCTTC. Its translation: CAYRRSGPSYGYTF.

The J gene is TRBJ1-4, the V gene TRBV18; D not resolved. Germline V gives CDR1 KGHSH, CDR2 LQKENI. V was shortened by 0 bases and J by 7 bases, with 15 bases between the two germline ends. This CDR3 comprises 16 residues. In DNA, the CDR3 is TGTGCCAGCTCACCACCTACGGGGTGGGGAGGTGAAAAACTGTTTTTT. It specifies CASSPPTGWGGEKLFF.

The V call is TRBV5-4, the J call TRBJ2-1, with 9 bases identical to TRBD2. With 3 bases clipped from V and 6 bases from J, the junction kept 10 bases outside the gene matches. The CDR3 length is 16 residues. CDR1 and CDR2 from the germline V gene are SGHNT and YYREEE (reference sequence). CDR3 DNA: TGTGCCAGCAGCTCGGACTTAGCGGGGGACCTCAATGAGCAGTTCTTC. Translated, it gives CASSSDLAGDLNEQFF.

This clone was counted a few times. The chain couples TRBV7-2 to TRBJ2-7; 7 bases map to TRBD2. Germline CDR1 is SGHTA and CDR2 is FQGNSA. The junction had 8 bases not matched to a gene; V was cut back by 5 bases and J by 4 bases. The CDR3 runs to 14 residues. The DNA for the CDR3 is TGTGCCAGCAGCAGGAACGGGGGGAGATACGAGCAGTACTTC. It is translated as CASSRNGGRYEQYF.

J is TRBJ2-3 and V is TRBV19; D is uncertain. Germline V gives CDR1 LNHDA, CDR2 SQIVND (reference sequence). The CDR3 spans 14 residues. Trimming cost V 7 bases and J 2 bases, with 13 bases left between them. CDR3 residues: CASNRGQNTDTQYF. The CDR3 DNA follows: TGTGCCAGTAATCGAGGTCAGAACACAGATACGCAGTATTTT.

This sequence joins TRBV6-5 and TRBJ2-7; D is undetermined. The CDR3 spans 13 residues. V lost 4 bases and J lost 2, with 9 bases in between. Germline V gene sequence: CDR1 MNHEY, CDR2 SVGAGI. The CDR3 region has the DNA TGTGCCAGCAGTTTTACCCCTACCTACGAGCAGTACTTC. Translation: CASSFTPTYEQYF.

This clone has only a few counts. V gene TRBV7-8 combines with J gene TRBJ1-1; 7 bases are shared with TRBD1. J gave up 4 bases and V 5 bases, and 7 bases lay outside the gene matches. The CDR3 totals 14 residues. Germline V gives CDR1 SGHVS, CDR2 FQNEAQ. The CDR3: CASSPNRGGTEAFF. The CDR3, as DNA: TGTGCCAGCAGCCCCAACAGGGGCGGCACTGAAGCTTTCTTT.

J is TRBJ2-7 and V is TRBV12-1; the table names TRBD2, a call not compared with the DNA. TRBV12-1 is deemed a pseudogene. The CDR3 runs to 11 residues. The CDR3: CASSPSYEQYF. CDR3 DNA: TGTGCCAGCAGCCCGTCCTACGAGCAGTACTTC.

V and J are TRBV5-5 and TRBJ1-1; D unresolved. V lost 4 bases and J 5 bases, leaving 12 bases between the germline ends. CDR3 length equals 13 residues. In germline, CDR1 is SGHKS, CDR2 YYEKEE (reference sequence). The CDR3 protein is CASSPGRLTEAFF. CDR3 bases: TGTGCCAGCAGCCCGGGGAGGCTGACTGAAGCTTTCTTT.

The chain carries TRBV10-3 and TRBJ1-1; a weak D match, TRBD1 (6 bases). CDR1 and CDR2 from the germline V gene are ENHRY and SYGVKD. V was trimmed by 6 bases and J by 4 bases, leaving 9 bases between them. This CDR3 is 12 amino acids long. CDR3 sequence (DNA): TGTGCCATCAGAGGGGGAACCACTGAAGCTTTCTTT. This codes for CAIRGGTTEAFF.

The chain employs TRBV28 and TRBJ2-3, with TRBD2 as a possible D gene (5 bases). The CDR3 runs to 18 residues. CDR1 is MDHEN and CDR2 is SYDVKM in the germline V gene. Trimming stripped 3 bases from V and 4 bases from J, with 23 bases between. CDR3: CASSFELAMAGHADTQYF. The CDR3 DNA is TGTGCCAGCAGTTTTGAATTGGCGATGGCGGGTCACGCAGATACGCAGTATTTT.

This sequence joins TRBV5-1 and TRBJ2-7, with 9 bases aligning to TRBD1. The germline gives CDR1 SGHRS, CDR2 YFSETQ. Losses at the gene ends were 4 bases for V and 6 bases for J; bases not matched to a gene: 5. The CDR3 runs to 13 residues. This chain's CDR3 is CASSKDRGSEQYF. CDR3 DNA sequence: TGCGCCAGCAGCAAGGACAGGGGTTCCGAGCAGTACTTC.

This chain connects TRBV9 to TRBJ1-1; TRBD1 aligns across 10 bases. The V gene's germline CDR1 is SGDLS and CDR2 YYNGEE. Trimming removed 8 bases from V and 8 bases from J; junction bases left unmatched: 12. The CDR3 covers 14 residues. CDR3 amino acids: CASMPDRGSREAFF. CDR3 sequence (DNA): TGTGCCAGTATGCCGGACAGGGGGAGTCGGGAAGCTTTCTTT.

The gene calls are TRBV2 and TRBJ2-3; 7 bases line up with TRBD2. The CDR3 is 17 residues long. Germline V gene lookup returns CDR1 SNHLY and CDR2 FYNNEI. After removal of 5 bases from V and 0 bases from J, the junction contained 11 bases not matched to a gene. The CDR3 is CASSLTELAESTDTQYF. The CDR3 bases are TGTGCCAGCAGTCTTACGGAGCTAGCGGAAAGCACAGATACGCAGTATTTT.

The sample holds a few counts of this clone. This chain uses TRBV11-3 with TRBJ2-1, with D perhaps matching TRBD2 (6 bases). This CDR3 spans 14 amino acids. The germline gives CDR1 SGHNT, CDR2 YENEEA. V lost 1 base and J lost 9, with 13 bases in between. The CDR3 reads CASSLVRGGSEQFF. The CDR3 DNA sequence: TGTGCCAGCAGCTTAGTCCGTGGAGGGAGTGAGCAGTTCTTC. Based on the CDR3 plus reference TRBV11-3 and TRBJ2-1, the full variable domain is EAGVVQSPRYKIIEKKQPVAFWCNPISGHNTLYWYLQNLGQGPELLIRYENEEAVDDSQLPKDRFSAERLKGVDSTLKIQPAELGDSAVYLCASSLVRGGSEQFFGPGTRLTVL.

CDR3 amino acids: CASSFGTGAYEQYF. Written as DNA, the CDR3 is TGTGCCAGCAGCTTTGGGACAGGGGCCTACGAGCAGTACTTC. The chain employs TRBV5-4 and TRBJ2-7, with 10 bases fitting TRBD1. V lost 2 bases, J lost 2 bases, and 1 base stayed unmatched. The germline gives CDR1 SGHNT, CDR2 YYREEE (reference sequence). The CDR3 extends over 14 amino acids.

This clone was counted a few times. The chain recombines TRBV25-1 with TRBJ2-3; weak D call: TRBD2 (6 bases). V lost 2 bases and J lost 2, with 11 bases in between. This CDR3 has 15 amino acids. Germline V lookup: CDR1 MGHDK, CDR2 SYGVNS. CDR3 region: CASSEGRLHTDTQYF. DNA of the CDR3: TGTGCCAGCAGTGAAGGGAGGCTCCACACAGATACGCAGTATTTT.

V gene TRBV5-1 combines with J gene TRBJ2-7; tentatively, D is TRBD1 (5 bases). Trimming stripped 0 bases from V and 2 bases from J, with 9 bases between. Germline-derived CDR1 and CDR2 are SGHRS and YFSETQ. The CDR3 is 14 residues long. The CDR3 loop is CASSLVAGPYEQYF. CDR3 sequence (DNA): TGCGCCAGCAGCTTGGTAGCAGGGCCCTACGAGCAGTACTTC.

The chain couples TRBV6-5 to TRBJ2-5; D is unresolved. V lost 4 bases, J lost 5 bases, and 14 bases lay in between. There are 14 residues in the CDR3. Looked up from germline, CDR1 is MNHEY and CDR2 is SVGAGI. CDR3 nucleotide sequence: TGTGCCAGCAGTTCTCCCTCTAGTTTGGAGACCCAGTACTTC. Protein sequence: CASSSPSSLETQYF.

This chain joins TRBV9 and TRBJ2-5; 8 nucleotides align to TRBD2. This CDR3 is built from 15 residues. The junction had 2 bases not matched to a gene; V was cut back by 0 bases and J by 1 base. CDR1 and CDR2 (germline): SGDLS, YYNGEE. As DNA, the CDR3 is TGTGCCAGCAGCGTAGCGGGGGGGCTCCAAGAGACCCAGTACTTC. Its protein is CASSVAGGLQETQYF.

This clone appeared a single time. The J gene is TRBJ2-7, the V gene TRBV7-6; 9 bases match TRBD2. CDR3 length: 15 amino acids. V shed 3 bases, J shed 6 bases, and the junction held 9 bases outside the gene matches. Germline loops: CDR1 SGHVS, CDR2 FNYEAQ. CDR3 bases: TGTGCCAGCAGCTTGATGGCGGGAGGGCCCGGCGAGCAGTACTTC. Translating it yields CASSLMAGGPGEQYF.

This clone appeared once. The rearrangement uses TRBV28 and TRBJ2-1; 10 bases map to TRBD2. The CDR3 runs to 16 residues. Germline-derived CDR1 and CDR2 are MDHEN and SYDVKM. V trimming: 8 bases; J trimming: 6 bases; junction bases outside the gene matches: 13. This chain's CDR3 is CASSSGRAVATNEQFF. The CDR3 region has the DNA TGTGCCAGCTCGAGCGGGAGGGCCGTGGCGACCAATGAGCAGTTCTTC.

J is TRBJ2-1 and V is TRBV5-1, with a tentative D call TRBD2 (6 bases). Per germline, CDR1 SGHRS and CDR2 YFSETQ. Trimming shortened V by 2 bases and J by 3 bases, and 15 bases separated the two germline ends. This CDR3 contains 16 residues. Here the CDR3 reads CASSLPGLDFYNEQFF. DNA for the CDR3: TGCGCCAGCAGCTTACCGGGACTCGATTTCTACAATGAGCAGTTCTTC.

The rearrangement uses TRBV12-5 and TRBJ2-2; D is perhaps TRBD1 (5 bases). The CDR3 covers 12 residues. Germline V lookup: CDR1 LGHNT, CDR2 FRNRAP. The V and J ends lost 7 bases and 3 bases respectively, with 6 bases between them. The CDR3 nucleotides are TGTGCTAGTGCCAGGGACACCGGGGAGCTGTTTTTT. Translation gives CASARDTGELFF. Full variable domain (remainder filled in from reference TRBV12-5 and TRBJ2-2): DARVTQTPRHKVTEMGQEVTMRCQPILGHNTVFWYRQTMMQGLELLAYFRNRAPLDDSGMPKDRFSAEMPDATLATLKIQPSEPRDSAVYFCASARDTGELFFGEGSRLTVL.

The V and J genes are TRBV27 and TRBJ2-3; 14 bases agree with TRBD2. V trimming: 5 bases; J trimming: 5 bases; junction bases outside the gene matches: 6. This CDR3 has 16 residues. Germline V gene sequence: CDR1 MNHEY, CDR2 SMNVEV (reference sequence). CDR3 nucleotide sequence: TGTGCCAGCAGTACCGGACTAGCGGGAGGATTAGATACGCAGTATTTT. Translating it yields CASSTGLAGGLDTQYF.